Presented here are 5 T cell receptor beta chains from one specimen sequenced in a study of cytomegalovirus exposure and HLA in healthy donors. Using immunoSEQ multiplex PCR, the repertoire was profiled, and TCRdb retains in-frame clones only, with some absent. The table has about 120,000 clones, more than 75% seen once. The sample consisted of PBMCs. These receptors came from a woman aged 30 to 39 in good health and CMV-seronegative.

The chain is built from TRBV7-2 and TRBJ1-1, with TRBD1 matching over 9 bases. CDR1 is SGHTA, CDR2 FQGNSA, per germline. The CDR3 is 15 amino acids. The trim removed 5 bases at V and 8 bases at J, leaving 12 bases unmatched. The CDR3 here is CASSDMGGQGMEAFF. As DNA, the CDR3 is TGTGCCAGCAGCGATATGGGTGGACAGGGGATGGAAGCTTTCTTT.

The chain has TRBV9 and TRBJ2-1; 7 positions agree with TRBD2. The V gene's germline CDR1 is SGDLS and CDR2 YYNGEE. V lost 0 bases, J lost 4 bases, and 4 bases stayed unmatched. This CDR3 has 15 residues. The DNA of the CDR3 is TGTGCCAGCAGCGTAGGGCTAGCGGAATACAATGAGCAGTTCTTC. Its protein product is CASSVGLAEYNEQFF.

This chain links TRBV7-9 with TRBJ2-4, with D possibly being TRBD1 (5 bases). Germline V CDR1 and CDR2: SEHNR, FQNEAQ (reference sequence). The V gene lost 5 bases and the J gene lost 5 bases, with 16 bases spanning the gap. The CDR3 runs 15 residues. The CDR3 bases are TGTGCCAGCAGCCCCGCTTCAGGGTATGAAAACATTCAGTACTTC. It specifies CASSPASGYENIQYF.

The chain has TRBV4-3 and TRBJ1-2; D perhaps matches TRBD1 (5 bases). Trimming stripped 0 bases from V and 7 bases from J, with 15 bases between. The CDR3 loop spans 15 amino acids. CDR1 is LGHNA, CDR2 YSLEER, per germline. CDR3 nucleotides: TGCGCCAGCAGCCAAGATAGGGGTTCTTGGGGTGGCTACACCTTC. This encodes CASSQDRGSWGGYTF.

This clone occurred a few times. V is TRBV27 and J is TRBJ2-5; the match to TRBD1 covers 8 bases. CDR3 length: 15 residues. After removal of 6 bases from V and 5 bases from J, the junction contained 11 bases not matched to a gene. Germline values: CDR1 MNHEY, CDR2 SMNVEV (reference sequence). The CDR3 sequence is CASSAGTGGWETQYF. The CDR3 bases are TGTGCCAGCAGCGCCGGGACAGGTGGTTGGGAGACCCAGTACTTC.